Listed here is a single T cell receptor (beta chain). It has no known antigen specificity. Per-nucleotide qualities are absent, and no much larger clonotype sits a single base away. These data come from a study of blood T cells in healthy people across ages (dated by TCRdb to the mid-2010s). About the investigation overall: In model experiments, template switching captured roughly one uniquely barcoded TCR beta cDNA molecule for every two T cells. Using deep sequencing normalized with unique cDNA molecular identifiers, the study measured how TCR beta repertoire diversity changes with age. Donors were grouped into four age groups: young (average 16 years), middle-aged (around 39), aged (over 55) and long-lived (less than 85). To avoid experimental bias, donors of different ages were spread randomly across the sequencing lanes. The study analyzed two additional independent replicas of 1 million unique cDNA reads from the same blood draw for two donors, one aged 18 to 30 and one aged 80 or older.

The CDR3 runs 17 amino acids, cysteine and phenylalanine included. Only the CDR3 part of the read is kept: 51 bases, read in frame from the first base. V and J are trimmed by 7 bases and 6 bases, and the gene matches miss 15 bases of the junction. CDR1 and CDR2 are drawn from the germline V gene (reference sequence): DFQATT, SNEGSKA. Overall study outcomes, separate from this receptor: Total diversity estimates from one million sequenced T cells were considered lower bounds and underestimates. The CMV infection status of donors was not known, potentially confounding age-related changes in expanded clonotypes. Because profiling used bulk unsorted PBMCs, naive and antigen-experienced compartments could not be compared conclusively. Observed TCR beta diversity per million T cells fell roughly linearly with age, and a significant reduction was already apparent by age around 40. Compared with the aged group, the long-lived group had more naive CD4+ T cells, fewer expanded clones and increased TCR diversity, suggesting age selection. The percentage of naive T cells measured by flow cytometry correlated strongly with observed TCR beta diversity.

The approximately 41 donors, aged about 6 to 100 years, were systemically healthy Caucasian individuals from Russia. Each donor gave 8 to 10 milliliters of peripheral blood, drawn into EDTA-treated Vacutainer tubes. PBMCs were isolated by Ficoll-Paque density-gradient centrifugation, with at least 7 million obtained per sample. Total RNA was extracted from PBMCs with Trizol reagent, with at least 5 micrograms obtained per sample. The percentages of naive CD45RAhigh/CD27high T cells were determined by flow cytometry on a PBMC aliquot from every donor. The library was obtained by 5' RACE. The reads were generated on an Illumina HiSeq 2500. The second PCR ran for about 6 to 11 cycles and used a J-beta primer mix along with a sample-barcoded 5' primer. A template-switch 5' adaptor carrying 12 random nucleotides introduced a unique molecular identifier onto each TCR beta cDNA molecule. At least 2.5 million CDR3-containing paired-end reads were obtained from each sample. First-strand cDNA was synthesized from all RNA with the Mint cDNA synthesis kit, primed by a TRBC-specific oligonucleotide. After uracil-DNA glycosylase treatment, a first 18-cycle PCR used universal primers M1SS and BC2_uni_R on all cDNA. The authors' analysis ran thus. For normalization, 1 million high-quality reads were randomly selected from each sample, with every read carrying a distinct molecular identifier. Instead of being binned into consensus sequences, reads with shared molecular identifiers were discarded. MiTCR, run with a Q25 quality threshold and the strictest error-elimination algorithm, handled CDR3 identification, clonotype clustering and error correction. A nonparametric unseen species model using Euler transformation provided a lower-bound estimate of total TCR beta diversity. In TCRdb, the public reads were trimmed at Q25 with fastp and aligned with MiXCR, with productive beta chains retained. Rows with a matching CDR3 protein are joined into one entry that keeps the most common DNA and genes. V and J calls and clone size were set by TCRdb, not the authors. The sample includes about 1 million distinct CDR3 sequences, with around 43% observed a single time. The ten top clones hold approximately 17% of the sample.

The source is a woman aged 55-70 years in good health. Sequences were obtained from blood. The chain links TRBV20-1 with TRBJ2-3; 14 of the junction bases match TRBD2. The DNA is as follows: TGCAGTGTTACGACCGGGACTAGCGGGAGTGGATTGGATACGCAGTATTTT. The encoded protein is CSVTTGTSGSGLDTQYF.